What follows is one T cell receptor beta chain and its context. Its recognized antigen is unknown. No much larger clonotype is one base removed from it; base qualities were not supplied. CDR1 is given as MGHRA and CDR2 as YSYEKL, both from the germline V gene. The CDR3 contains 13 residues, cysteine and phenylalanine counted. Here the CDR3 DNA is all that survives: 39 bases in frame from base 1. Relative to germline, V is 2 bases shorter and J is 5 bases shorter, with 8 bases between their ends. The immunoSEQ Assay, a bias-controlled multiplex PCR, was used to amplify TCRbeta CDR3 regions from genomic DNA. Turning to the authors' computational methods: Within the assay, amplification of reference gene primers was used to estimate how many nucleated cells each sample contained. To quantify the absolute abundance of each unique TCRbeta CDR3 rearrangement, sequence reads were collapsed and filtered. Productive Simpson clonality was computed per sample as the square root of Simpson's diversity index over productive rearrangements. In its TCRdb copy, this immuneACCESS table keeps in-frame sequences only and misses some clones. Where compared with another copy, unresolved V genes explain less than half of these, and the others have no known cause. The V and J calls and the clone size are those of that table, but D and trimming were determined from the DNA. The sample table lists almost 500,000 clones, about 88% of them with a count of one. Around 7.9% of the sample comes from the top ten.

The data were obtained in a study of blood T cell repertoires in COVID-19 (TCRdb year 2020). Looking at the study overall: Collaborator samples came from the United States, Italy and Spain and covered acute and convalescent phases of COVID-19. A freely available public database, intended as a resource for researchers studying the immune response to SARS-CoV-2, is where the repertoires were released. Where available, HLA class I and class II types were taken from metadata supplied by the sample provider and were not determined by assay-based typing. The prospective study material was composed of cDNA or gDNA derived from T cells, B-cell-depleted T cells, or PBMCs. Sample metadata almost always included a de-identified subject ID, COVID-19 status, age in years and sex. Subjects who had been exposed to COVID-19, were actively infected with it, or had recovered from it provided the deeply sampled blood TCRbeta repertoires that made up the dataset. Samples came from the ongoing ImmuneRACE study (first 160 participants) plus 1,254 subjects from 6 global collaborators. The study at large found these results: The amount of clinical and demographic metadata varied by source and participant and was provided uncurated.

In the prospective study, participants were 18 to 89 years old, resided in under 30 geographic areas of the United States, and were enrolled through a virtual design. In the prospective study, participants were assigned to cohorts based on the clinical history participants reported in a screening survey and a study questionnaire. ImmuneRACE Cohort 3 recovered participants were defined by two consecutive negative NP/OP PCR tests, healthcare professional clearance, or symptom resolution. In the prospective study, whole blood, serum and a nasopharyngeal or oropharyngeal swab were collected from each participant by mobile phlebotomists. Over a 2-month period, participants in the prospective study had the option of providing additional blood draws and questionnaires. Before DNA extraction, prospective study blood samples were shipped either frozen or at room temperature.

The chain links TRBV4-1 with TRBJ2-3; 6 matching bases give a weak D call of TRBD1. This clonotype was obtained from an older woman who had recovered from COVID-19. Sequenced material: PBMCs or T cells enriched from blood (not recorded which). The bases read TGCGCCAGCAGCCAACAAGGGGGAGATACGCAGTATTTT. This encodes CASSQQGGDTQYF.